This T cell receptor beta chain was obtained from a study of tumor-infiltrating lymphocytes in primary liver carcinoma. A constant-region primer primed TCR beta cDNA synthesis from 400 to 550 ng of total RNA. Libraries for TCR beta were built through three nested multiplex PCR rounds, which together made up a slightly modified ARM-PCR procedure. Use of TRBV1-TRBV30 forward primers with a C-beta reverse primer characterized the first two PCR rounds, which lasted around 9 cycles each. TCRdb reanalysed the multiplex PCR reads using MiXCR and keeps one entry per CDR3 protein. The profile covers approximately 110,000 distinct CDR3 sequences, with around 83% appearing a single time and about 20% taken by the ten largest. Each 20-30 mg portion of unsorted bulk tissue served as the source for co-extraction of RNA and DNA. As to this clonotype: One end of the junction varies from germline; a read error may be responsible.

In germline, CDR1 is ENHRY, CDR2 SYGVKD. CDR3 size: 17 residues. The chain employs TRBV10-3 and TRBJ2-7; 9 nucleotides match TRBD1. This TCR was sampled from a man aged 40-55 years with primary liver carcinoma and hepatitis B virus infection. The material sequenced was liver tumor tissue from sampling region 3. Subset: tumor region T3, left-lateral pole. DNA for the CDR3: TGTGCCATTAGTGACAATAAAGCGGGACAGGGATTTTTCGAGCAGTACTTC. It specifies CAISDNKAGQGFFEQYF.